The 18 T cell receptor beta chains below come from one sample, sequenced in a study of blood T cell repertoires in COVID-19. Measured with immunoSEQ multiplex PCR; TCRdb has only the in-frame clones, and not every one. This sample has just over 200,000 clones, with 86% found just once. The specimen sequenced was peripheral blood. All receptors come from an older man with acute or convalescent COVID-19.

The rearrangement links TRBV27 to TRBJ2-1; TRBD1 matches 9 bases. This CDR3 has 17 residues. Germline assignment: CDR1 MNHEY and CDR2 SMNVEV (reference sequence). The J segment lost 7 bases and the V segment lost 5 bases, leaving 15 bases of the junction unmatched. The CDR3 bases are TGTGCCAGCAGTGCGTCACAGGGGGCCGTCTTATGGAATGAGCAGTTCTTC. It translates to CASSASQGAVLWNEQFF.

The rearrangement links TRBV7-3 to TRBJ2-1, with 9 bases matching TRBD1. Germline CDR1 is SGHTA and CDR2 is FQGTGA. With 5 bases clipped from V and 2 bases from J, the junction kept 4 bases outside the gene matches. This CDR3 is built from 15 residues. The CDR3 protein is CASSADRGPYNEQFF. In DNA form, the CDR3 reads TGTGCCAGCAGCGCGGACAGGGGACCCTACAATGAGCAGTTCTTC.

The sample holds one count of this clone. V gene TRBV10-3 combines with J gene TRBJ2-1; 10 nucleotides agree with TRBD2. Germline V gene sequence: CDR1 ENHRY, CDR2 SYGVKD. The CDR3 totals 14 residues. V gave up 4 bases and J gave up 8 bases; unmatched junction bases: 5. In DNA, the CDR3 is TGTGCCATCAGTGCAGCGGGAGGGGATGATGAGCAGTTCTTC. It encodes CAISAAGGDDEQFF.

V gene TRBV27 combines with J gene TRBJ1-6; D is unresolved. The V end lost 5 bases, the J end lost 10 bases, and 15 bases lay between the germline ends. The CDR3 runs 14 residues. The germline V gene encodes CDR1 MNHEY and CDR2 SMNVEV (reference sequence). CDR3 region: CASSGRFEASPLHF. CDR3 DNA sequence: TGTGCCAGCAGTGGAAGGTTTGAGGCGTCACCCCTCCACTTT.

Only a few counts were recorded for this clone. The chain couples TRBV6-6 to TRBJ2-1; 9 bases are a match to TRBD1. CDR3 size: 15 residues. J gave up 9 bases and V 6 bases, and 12 bases lay outside the gene matches. CDR1 and CDR2 from the germline V gene are MNHNY and SVGAGI (reference sequence). The CDR3 DNA reads as TGTGCCAGCAGCACACCGGGACAGGGCATTGGTGAGCAGTTCTTC. It yields the protein CASSTPGQGIGEQFF.

The chain is built from TRBV11-3 and TRBJ2-1, with 9 positions matching TRBD2. With 2 bases clipped from V and 5 bases from J, the junction kept 10 bases outside the gene matches. The germline V gene has CDR1 SGHNT and CDR2 YENEEA. CDR3 length: 17 amino acids. The CDR3 nucleotides read TGTGCCAGCAGCTTATTAAGGAGACTAGCGGCTAACAATGAGCAGTTCTTC. This encodes CASSLLRRLAANNEQFF.

The chain uses TRBV18 and TRBJ1-1, with D possibly being TRBD1 (5 bases). There are 14 residues in the CDR3. V lost 4 bases and J lost 3, with 12 bases in between. Germline V gene lookup returns CDR1 KGHSH and CDR2 LQKENI. CDR3 sequence reads: CASSQQGPDTEAFF. The CDR3 coding sequence is TGTGCCAGCTCACAGCAGGGTCCTGACACTGAAGCTTTCTTT.

This chain links TRBV5-1 with TRBJ2-5; D is ambiguous. Germline V gives CDR1 SGHRS, CDR2 YFSETQ. The CDR3 consists of 11 residues. Trimming removed 4 bases at V and 1 base at J, with 2 bases between. CDR3 coding DNA: TGCGCCAGCAGCCTCCAAGAGACCCAGTACTTC. This translates into CASSLQETQYF. The full variable domain, in which reference TRBV5-1 and TRBJ2-5 provide the parts outside the CDR3, is KAGVTQTPRYLIKTRGQQVTLSCSPISGHRSVSWYQQTPGQGLQFLFEYFSETQRNKGNFPGRFSGRQFSNSRSEMNVSTLELGDSALYLCASSLQETQYFGPGTRLLVL.

This rearrangement joins TRBV29-1 to TRBJ1-1; TRBD1 matches 12 bases. With 4 bases clipped from V and 5 bases from J, the junction kept 8 bases outside the gene matches. The germline V gene encodes CDR1 SQVTM and CDR2 ANQGSEA. The CDR3 contains 15 residues. CDR3 DNA: TGCAGCGTTGGTTTTTGGGACAGGGGGCTAACTGAAGCTTTCTTT. This sequence encodes CSVGFWDRGLTEAFF.

In this sample, this clone turned up once. V is TRBV5-1 and J is TRBJ2-7; TRBD2 agrees at 7 bases. The CDR3 covers 16 residues. Germline-derived CDR1 and CDR2 are SGHRS and YFSETQ. Trimming removed 4 bases from V and 2 bases from J; junction bases left unmatched: 12. The CDR3 DNA is TGCGCCAGCAGCCCGGCGGGGGTTGGGGCCCCCTACGAGCAGTACGTC. Translated, it gives CASSPAGVGAPYEQYV.

The chain is built from TRBV6-5 and TRBJ1-2, with D maybe TRBD1 (6 bases). The CDR3 runs to 15 residues. Per the germline V gene, CDR1 is MNHEY and CDR2 is SVGAGI. Trimming shortened V by 4 bases and J by 2 bases, and 14 bases separated the two germline ends. As DNA, the CDR3 is TGTGCCAGCAGTTCCCCCGGGGGGCAGAACTATGGCTACACCTTC. As protein: CASSSPGGQNYGYTF.

The rearrangement joins TRBV18 to TRBJ1-5, with D possibly matching TRBD1 (6 bases). The CDR3 covers 15 residues. V was clipped by 3 bases and J by 2 bases, with 11 bases between them. Germline CDR1 and CDR2: KGHSH and LQKENI. CDR3 protein: CASSPRTAGNQPQHF. CDR3 sequence (DNA): TGTGCCAGCTCACCGAGGACAGCCGGCAATCAGCCCCAGCATTTT.

V is TRBV5-1 and J is TRBJ2-5, with D possibly matching TRBD1 (5 bases). Trimming left V 0 bases short and J 7 bases short, with 7 bases between. The CDR3 sequence is 12 residues long. In germline, CDR1 is SGHRS, CDR2 YFSETQ. CDR3 loop: CASSLDTGTQYF. CDR3 nucleotide sequence: TGCGCCAGCAGCTTGGATACAGGGACCCAGTACTTC.

CDR3 sequence reads: CASSEYREGEQFF. CDR3 bases: TGTGCCAGCAGCGAATACCGGGAGGGTGAGCAGTTCTTC. The rearrangement uses TRBV7-3 and TRBJ2-1; 8 bases are shared with TRBD2. After removal of 5 bases from V and 9 bases from J, the junction contained 6 bases not matched to a gene. Per germline, CDR1 SGHTA and CDR2 FQGTGA. CDR3 length equals 13 residues.

The J gene is TRBJ2-2, the V gene TRBV18; possibly TRBD1 for D (6 bases). The ends were cut back, 6 bases at V and 1 base at J, with 9 bases in the middle. Per the germline V gene, CDR1 is KGHSH and CDR2 is LQKENI. The CDR3 sequence is 14 residues long. CDR3: CASSQDRNTGELFF. CDR3 coding DNA: TGTGCCAGCTCTCAGGACAGGAACACCGGGGAGCTGTTTTTT. The full variable domain, completed using reference TRBV18 and TRBJ2-2, is NAGVMQNPRHLVRRRGQEARLRCSPMKGHSHVYWYRQLPEEGLKFMVYLQKENIIDESGMPKERFSAEFPKEGPSILRIQQVVRGDSAAYFCASSQDRNTGELFFGEGSRLTVL.

The V call is TRBV6-2 or TRBV6-3, the J call TRBJ2-2, with D possibly TRBD2 on 5 matching bases. The V gene lost 0 bases and the J gene lost 3 bases, with 8 bases spanning the gap. The CDR3 is 15 amino acids. CDR1 is MNHEY and CDR2 is SVGEGT in the germline V gene. For the CDR3, the DNA is TGTGCCAGCAGTTACTCGAGGGTAGACACCGGGGAGCTGTTTTTT. This sequence encodes CASSYSRVDTGELFF.

This chain uses TRBV3-1 (or the pseudogene TRBV3-2) with TRBJ1-2; D call uncertain. Germline CDR1 reads LGHDT; CDR2 reads YNNKEL (reference sequence). This CDR3 spans 14 amino acids. V was pared by 1 base and J by 4 bases, with 10 bases between. CDR3 DNA sequence: TGTGCCAGCAGCCAAGCAGGCTCCGTCTATGGCTACACCTTC. Encoded protein: CASSQAGSVYGYTF.

This chain uses TRBV6-4 with TRBJ2-7, with TRBD1 identical over 7 bases. Trimming cost V 4 bases and J 2 bases; bases outside gene matches: 11. Germline lookup yields CDR1 MRHNA and CDR2 SNTAGT. This CDR3 is built from 16 residues. The CDR3 sequence: CASSAPDRVGTYEQYV. The CDR3 DNA reads as TGTGCCAGCAGTGCCCCCGACAGGGTTGGAACCTACGAGCAGTACGTC.